This TCR beta chain came from a study of CD8+ T cells in alopecia areata. Study summary: Those patients who were treated received oral tofacitinib, which was given at 5 to 10 mg twice daily for moderate-to-severe alopecia areata.

Regarding the study as a whole: Sequencing of scalp tissue also captures the resident alphabeta T cells of normal skin. Scalp clonality dropped significantly under tofacitinib, as did expanded CD8+ top-100 clones.

The CDR3 length is 16 residues. In germline, CDR1 is SGHTA, CDR2 FQGNSA. Trimming removed 4 bases at V and 2 bases at J, with 16 bases between. Treatment here: oral pan-JAK inhibitor, 5-10 mg twice daily. Isolation of CD4+ and CD8+ T cells from PBMCs was achieved by sorting. This clone was observed many times. The antigen is undetermined. Investigators isolated RNA and reverse transcribed it into cDNA to act as the sequencing template. The data were produced by immunoSEQ multiplex PCR, yet TCRdb's version contains in-frame clones alone and is incomplete. This sample has about 220,000 clones, with roughly 56% found just once.

The source of this sequence is a human donor with alopecia areata. This chain joins TRBV7-2 and TRBJ2-3; possibly TRBD2 for D (6 bases). The sample was CD4+ T cells sorted from blood, taken at week 4, from a patient treated with tofacitinib. In nucleotides, the CDR3 is TGTGCCAGCAGCTCTCGGAGGGCAGACCTCACAGATACGCAGTATTTT. This gives the protein CASSSRRADLTDTQYF.